The rows below give T cell receptor beta chains drawn from one sample of a study of cytomegalovirus exposure and HLA in healthy donors. The method was immunoSEQ multiplex PCR; TCRdb's version includes in-frame clones alone and lacks a portion of them. The sample holds 90,000 to 130,000 clones; about 60% are singletons and the top ten take roughly 2%. The specimen was PBMCs. These receptor sequences come from a woman aged 30 to 39 in good health and CMV-seronegative. Both conserved end residues are part of each CDR3. The order of the fields is J gene, D gene, clone size, V gene, CDR3 length, CDR3 protein, CDR3 DNA. The D gene is left open where the match is weak. Not every row has a clone size; where given, it reads once, few, many or a size class.

TRBJ2-2,TRBD1,NA,TRBV7-2,17,CASSRDAGTGNTGELFF,TGTGCCAGCAGCCGCGACGCCGGGACAGGGAACACCGGGGAGCTGTTTTTT
TRBJ2-1,TRBD2,NA,TRBV7-2,16,CASSLAPSGNYNEQFF,TGTGCCAGCAGCTTAGCCCCTAGCGGGAACTACAATGAGCAGTTCTTC
TRBJ1-2,NA,few,TRBV4-3,18,CASSQDRVGGGIGGGYTF,TGCGCCAGCAGCCAAGATCGGGTAGGGGGGGGGATAGGTGGTGGCTACACCTTC
TRBJ2-7,TRBD2,NA,TRBV7-8,19,CASSLASSGKSGWSYEQYF,TGTGCCAGCAGCTTAGCGTCCAGCGGGAAGAGTGGATGGTCCTACGAGCAGTACTTC
TRBJ1-6,TRBD1,NA,TRBV30,13,CAWRGTGSSPLHF,TGTGCCTGGAGGGGGACAGGGTCCTCACCCCTCCACTTT
TRBJ2-3,TRBD2,NA,TRBV4-3,17,CASSQRVGLARTDTQYF,TGCGCCAGCAGCCAGAGGGTAGGACTAGCCCGCACAGATACGCAGTATTTT
TRBJ2-5,TRBD2,NA,TRBV25-1,14,CASGWGEGQETQYF,TGTGCCAGCGGGTGGGGGGAGGGCCAAGAGACCCAGTACTTC
TRBJ2-1,NA,few,TRBV27,15,CASSLPQPGSNEQFF,TGTGCCAGCAGTTTACCTCAGCCGGGGAGCAATGAGCAGTTCTTC
TRBJ2-2,TRBD2,NA,TRBV7-9,16,CASSFGLAGGPGELFF,TGTGCCAGCAGCTTCGGACTAGCGGGAGGGCCCGGGGAGCTGTTTTTT
TRBJ2-7,TRBD1,once,TRBV19,13,CATRDSNFYEQYF,TGTGCCACTCGGGACAGCAACTTCTACGAGCAGTACTTC
TRBJ2-7,NA,NA,TRBV7-8,15,CASSTRLVGIYEQYF,TGTGCCAGCAGCACCAGACTAGTTGGGATCTACGAGCAGTACTTC
TRBJ2-4,NA,NA,TRBV5-4,14,CASSRAESKNIQYF,TGTGCCAGCAGCCGTGCAGAATCCAAAAACATTCAGTACTTC
TRBJ2-7,NA,NA,TRBV4-1,15,CASSPLVYIHYEQYF,TGCGCCAGCAGCCCCCTAGTTTACATCCACTACGAGCAGTACTTC
TRBJ2-3,TRBD2,few,TRBV30,15,CAWSRLAGSTDTQYF,TGTGCCTGGAGTCGACTAGCGGGGAGCACAGATACGCAGTATTTT
TRBJ2-7,TRBD2,NA,TRBV4-1,14,CASSQDFGLAGEYF,TGCGCCAGCAGCCAAGATTTTGGGCTAGCGGGAGAGTACTTC
TRBJ2-7,TRBD2,NA,TRBV19,15,CASSFGLAGAYEQYF,TGTGCCAGTAGCTTCGGACTAGCGGGAGCCTACGAGCAGTACTTC
TRBJ1-2,TRBD1,few,TRBV7-8,16,CASSRTGGIPRYGYTF,TGTGCCAGCAGCCGGACAGGGGGCATCCCCCGCTATGGCTACACCTTC
TRBJ2-2,TRBD2,NA,TRBV7-2,15,CASSLGLAGAGELFF,TGTGCCAGCAGCCTGGGACTAGCGGGAGCCGGGGAGCTGTTTTTT
TRBJ2-5,NA,NA,TRBV7-8,13,CASSLAQAETQYF,TGTGCCAGCAGCTTAGCCCAGGCAGAGACCCAGTACTTC
TRBJ2-1,TRBD2,few,TRBV10-3,13,CAVGLAGANEQFF,TGTGCCGTCGGACTAGCGGGAGCCAATGAGCAGTTCTTC
TRBJ1-3,NA,few,TRBV30,15,CAWSVGQNLGNTIYF,TGTGCCTGGAGCGTCGGACAGAACCTAGGAAACACCATATATTTT
TRBJ2-3,TRBD2,few,TRBV6-1,14,CASMGLALSDTQYF,TGTGCCAGCATGGGACTAGCATTATCAGATACGCAGTATTTT
TRBJ2-7,NA,NA,TRBV28,14,CASRKAVSSYEQYF,TGTGCCAGCAGGAAAGCGGTAAGCTCCTACGAGCAGTACTTC
TRBJ1-1,NA,NA,TRBV27,12,CASATAGHEAFF,TGTGCCAGCGCGACCGCCGGACATGAAGCTTTCTTT
TRBJ2-7,TRBD1,few,TRBV7-9,13,CASSVNRGDEQYF,TGTGCCAGCAGCGTAAACAGGGGAGACGAGCAGTACTTC
TRBJ2-3,TRBD2,few,TRBV2,15,CASSGIAGRTDTQYF,TGTGCCAGCAGTGGTATAGCGGGGCGCACAGATACGCAGTATTTT
TRBJ2-5,TRBD2,NA,TRBV5-1,15,CASSLLSGNQETQYF,TGCGCCAGCAGCTTGTTGAGCGGGAACCAAGAGACCCAGTACTTC
TRBJ2-1,NA,NA,TRBV18,13,CASSPSGVDEQFF,TGTGCCAGCTCACCTTCAGGGGTCGATGAGCAGTTCTTC
TRBJ2-7,TRBD1,NA,TRBV7-9,18,CASSLARFRDRGHYEQYF,TGTGCCAGCAGCTTAGCGAGGTTCAGGGACAGGGGGCACTACGAGCAGTACTTC
TRBJ2-2,NA,few,TRBV9,16,CASSAQTGRTTGELFF,TGTGCCAGCAGCGCCCAGACAGGTCGGACCACCGGGGAGCTGTTTTTT